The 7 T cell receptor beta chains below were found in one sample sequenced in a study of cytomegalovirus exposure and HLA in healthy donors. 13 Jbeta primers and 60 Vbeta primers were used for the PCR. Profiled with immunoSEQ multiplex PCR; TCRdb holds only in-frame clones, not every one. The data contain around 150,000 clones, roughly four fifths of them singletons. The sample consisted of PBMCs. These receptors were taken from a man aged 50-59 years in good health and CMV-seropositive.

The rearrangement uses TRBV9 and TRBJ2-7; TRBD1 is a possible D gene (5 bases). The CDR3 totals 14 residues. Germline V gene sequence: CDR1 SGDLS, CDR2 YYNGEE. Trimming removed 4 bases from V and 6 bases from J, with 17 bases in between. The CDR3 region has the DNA TGTGCCAGCAGCCGTGGGCAGGGTAGCTCCGAGCAGTACTTC. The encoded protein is CASSRGQGSSEQYF. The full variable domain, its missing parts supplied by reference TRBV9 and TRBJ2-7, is DSGVTQTPKHLITATGQRVTLRCSPRSGDLSVYWYQQSLDQGLQFLIQYYNGEERAKGNILERFSAQQFPDLHSELNLSSLELGDSALYFCASSRGQGSSEQYFGPGTRLTVT.

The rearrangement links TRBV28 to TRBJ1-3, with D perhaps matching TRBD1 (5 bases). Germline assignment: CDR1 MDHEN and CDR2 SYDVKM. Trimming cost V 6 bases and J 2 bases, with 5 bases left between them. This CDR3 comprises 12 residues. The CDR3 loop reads CASRGPGNTIYF. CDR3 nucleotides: TGTGCCAGCAGGGGGCCTGGAAACACCATATATTTT. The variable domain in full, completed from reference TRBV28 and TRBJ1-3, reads DVKVTQSSRYLVKRTGEKVFLECVQDMDHENMFWYRQDPGLGLRLIYFSYDVKMKEKGDIPEGYSVSREKKERFSLILESASTNQTSMYLCASRGPGNTIYFGEGSWLTVV.

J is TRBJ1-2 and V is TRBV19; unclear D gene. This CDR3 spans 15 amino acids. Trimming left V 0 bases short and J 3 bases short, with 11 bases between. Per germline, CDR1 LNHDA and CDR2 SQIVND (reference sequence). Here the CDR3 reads CASSIDQATYYGYTF. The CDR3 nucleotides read TGTGCCAGTAGTATAGACCAAGCTACCTACTATGGCTACACCTTC.

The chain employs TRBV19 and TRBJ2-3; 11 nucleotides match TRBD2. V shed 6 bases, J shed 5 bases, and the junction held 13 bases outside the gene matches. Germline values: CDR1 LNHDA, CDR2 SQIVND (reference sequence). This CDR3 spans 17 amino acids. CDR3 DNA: TGTGCCAGTAGCCTCGGTTTAGCGGGAGGGCTCGTAGATACGCAGTATTTT. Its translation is CASSLGLAGGLVDTQYF.

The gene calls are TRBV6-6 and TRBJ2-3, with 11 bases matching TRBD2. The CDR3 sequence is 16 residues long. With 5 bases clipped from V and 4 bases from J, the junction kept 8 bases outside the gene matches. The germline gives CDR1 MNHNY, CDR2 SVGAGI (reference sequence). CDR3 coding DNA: TGTGCCAGCAGTCGGACTAGCGGGCAAGGGGCAGATACGCAGTATTTT. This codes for CASSRTSGQGADTQYF.

As DNA, the CDR3 is TGTGCCAGCAGCTTAGACGACAACCGACGCACTCAGCCCCAGCATTTT. Its protein product is CASSLDDNRRTQPQHF. This rearrangement joins TRBV7-9 to TRBJ1-5; D remains unclear. Germline V lookup: CDR1 SEHNR, CDR2 FQNEAQ (reference sequence). This CDR3 has 16 amino acids. The V and J ends lost 1 base and 6 bases respectively, with 16 bases between them.

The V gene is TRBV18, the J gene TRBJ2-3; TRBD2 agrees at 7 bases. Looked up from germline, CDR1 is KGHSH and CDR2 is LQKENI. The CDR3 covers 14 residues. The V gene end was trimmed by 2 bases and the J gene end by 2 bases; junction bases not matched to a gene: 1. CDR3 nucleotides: TGTGCCAGCTCACCAAGCGGGAACACAGATACGCAGTATTTT. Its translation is CASSPSGNTDTQYF.